The rows below give T cell receptor beta chains drawn from one sample of a study of shared clonotypes between healthy human individuals. Repertoires were generated with immunoSEQ multiplex PCR, while TCRdb's copy carries only in-frame clones and drops some. The sample lists approximately 2,000,000 clones, 80% to 95% occurring once. Sequencing was performed on naive CD4+ T cells from PBMCs. The origin of the receptors is a man aged 18 to 30 in good health. Some clones in this sample may be carry-over from other donors' samples. CDR3s include the opening cysteine and the closing phenylalanine or tryptophan. Fields, in order: clone size, J gene, D gene, V gene, CDR3 DNA, CDR3 protein. The D gene is left open where the match is weak. The size field is filled for only some rows; it gives once, few, many or a size class.

abundance: -
j_gene: TRBJ2-1
d_gene: -
v_gene: TRBV2
CDR3nt: TGTGCCAGCAAGATTAGCAGTGCCTACAATGAGCAGTTCTTC
CDR3aa: CASKISSAYNEQFF

abundance: -
j_gene: TRBJ2-7
d_gene: -
v_gene: TRBV28
CDR3nt: TGTGCCAGCAGCCCCCTTTGGTTCTCCTACGAGCAGTACTTC
CDR3aa: CASSPLWFSYEQYF

abundance: -
j_gene: TRBJ2-5
d_gene: TRBD1
v_gene: TRBV5-4
CDR3nt: TGTGCCAGCAGCTCCCATCAAGACAGGGGGTTCAAAGAGACCCAGTACTTC
CDR3aa: CASSSHQDRGFKETQYF

abundance: -
j_gene: TRBJ1-4
d_gene: -
v_gene: TRBV28
CDR3nt: TGTGCCAGCAGTTTACGGCTATCAACTAATGAAAAACTGTTTTTT
CDR3aa: CASSLRLSTNEKLFF

abundance: once
j_gene: TRBJ2-5
d_gene: TRBD1
v_gene: TRBV5-1
CDR3nt: TGCGCCAGCAGCTTGGATTCCATGGGGACAGGGGGCCGGGAGACCCAGTACTTC
CDR3aa: CASSLDSMGTGGRETQYF

abundance: -
j_gene: TRBJ2-1
d_gene: TRBD1
v_gene: TRBV6-5
CDR3nt: TGTGCCAGCGCCCTCGGGACAGCACAATACAATGAGCAGTTCTTC
CDR3aa: CASALGTAQYNEQFF

abundance: -
j_gene: TRBJ2-3
d_gene: TRBD1
v_gene: TRBV27
CDR3nt: TGTGCCAGCAGTTCCCTCCCTTGGGGACAGTTCACAGATACGCAGTATTTT
CDR3aa: CASSSLPWGQFTDTQYF

abundance: -
j_gene: TRBJ1-1
d_gene: -
v_gene: TRBV5-6
CDR3nt: TGTGCCAGCAGCCCGTTTGCGGGGGCTTCCACTGAAGCTTTCTTT
CDR3aa: CASSPFAGASTEAFF

abundance: -
j_gene: TRBJ2-7
d_gene: -
v_gene: TRBV21-1
CDR3nt: TGTGCCAGCAGCACAGTATCCTACGAGCAGTACTTC
CDR3aa: CASSTVSYEQYF

abundance: -
j_gene: TRBJ2-3
d_gene: -
v_gene: TRBV12-5
CDR3nt: TGTGCTAGTGGTTTGGGAATTCGGCCAGATACGCAGTATTTT
CDR3aa: CASGLGIRPDTQYF

abundance: once
j_gene: TRBJ1-5
d_gene: TRBD1
v_gene: TRBV18
CDR3nt: TGTGCCAGCTCGTCCGGGACAGGGGGCTCGGGCAATCAGCCCCAGCATTTT
CDR3aa: CASSSGTGGSGNQPQHF

abundance: -
j_gene: TRBJ2-1
d_gene: -
v_gene: TRBV5-6
CDR3nt: TGTGCCAGCAGCTTCGCCCAGAACAATGAGCAGTTCTTC
CDR3aa: CASSFAQNNEQFF

abundance: once
j_gene: TRBJ1-2
d_gene: -
v_gene: TRBV28
CDR3nt: TGTGCCAGCAGTTTAGTGGGGGAGATGGGCTACACCTTC
CDR3aa: CASSLVGEMGYTF

abundance: -
j_gene: TRBJ1-4
d_gene: -
v_gene: TRBV18
CDR3nt: TGTGCCAGCTCACCTCTAAGTGGGTCTAATGAAAAACTGTTTTTT
CDR3aa: CASSPLSGSNEKLFF

abundance: once
j_gene: TRBJ1-2
d_gene: -
v_gene: TRBV15
CDR3nt: TGTGCCACCAGCAATACTAACAGGGAGGGGGTCATTGGCTACACCTTC
CDR3aa: CATSNTNREGVIGYTF

abundance: -
j_gene: TRBJ2-1
d_gene: -
v_gene: TRBV6-5
CDR3nt: TGTGCCAGCAGTTACCGGATAGCTGGGGCTCATGAGCAGTTCTTC
CDR3aa: CASSYRIAGAHEQFF

abundance: -
j_gene: TRBJ1-5
d_gene: TRBD1
v_gene: TRBV4-2
CDR3nt: TGTGCCAGCAGCCGGACAGACAGGGGAGGGGATCAGCCCCAGCATTTT
CDR3aa: CASSRTDRGGDQPQHF

abundance: -
j_gene: TRBJ1-1
d_gene: -
v_gene: TRBV6-4
CDR3nt: TGTGCCAGCACGGCGATGAACACTGAAGCTTTCTTT
CDR3aa: CASTAMNTEAFF